These 23 T cell receptor beta chains share one sample of origin, sequenced in a study of cytomegalovirus exposure and HLA in healthy donors. PCR involved 60 Vbeta and 13 Jbeta primers. Clones were sequenced by immunoSEQ multiplex PCR, and TCRdb holds only the in-frame ones, with some missing. This table has some 110,000 clones, about 60% appearing once. What was sequenced was PBMCs. The receptors originated from a woman aged 25-40 years in good health and CMV-seronegative.

The V call is TRBV7-2, the J call TRBJ2-7; maybe TRBD2 (5 bases). The CDR3 has 13 amino acids. CDR1 is SGHTA, CDR2 FQGNSA, per germline. Trimming cost V 3 bases and J 7 bases, with 13 bases left between them. The CDR3 sequence: CASSLDGVGEQYF. The CDR3, as DNA: TGTGCCAGCAGCTTGGACGGGGTGGGGGAGCAGTACTTC.

The chain is built from TRBV19 and TRBJ2-2, with a tentative D call TRBD1 (6 bases). This CDR3 spans 14 amino acids. Germline CDR1 LNHDA, CDR2 SQIVND (reference sequence). Between the trimmed V and J ends, which lost 3 bases and 6 bases, there was a span of 11 bases. The CDR3 nucleotides are TGTGCCAGTAGTATTCAGGGGTTCGCCGGGGAGCTGTTTTTT. Residues: CASSIQGFAGELFF.

This CDR3 reads CASSPSVGLSYEQYF. DNA of the CDR3: TGTGCCAGCAGCCCTTCTGTCGGACTATCCTACGAGCAGTACTTC. The rearrangement joins TRBV27 to TRBJ2-7; D is possibly TRBD2 (6 bases). The CDR3 length is 15 residues. Germline CDR1 and CDR2: MNHEY and SMNVEV (reference sequence). V lost 6 bases to trimming and J lost 1 base, with 16 bases between them.

The chain is built from TRBV7-9 and TRBJ2-1; D remains unclear. This CDR3 has 15 residues. Germline CDR1 SEHNR, CDR2 FQNEAQ (reference sequence). Trimming pared 0 bases from V and 9 bases from J, leaving 15 bases between. This CDR3 reads CASSLAFSSTVEQFF. The DNA of the CDR3 is TGTGCCAGCAGCTTAGCTTTTTCTAGTACGGTTGAGCAGTTCTTC.

The J gene is TRBJ1-1, the V gene TRBV4-2; TRBD1 matches 7 bases. The junction had 5 bases not matched to a gene; V was cut back by 0 bases and J by 4 bases. Per the germline V gene, CDR1 is LGHNA and CDR2 is YNFKEQ. The CDR3 has 15 amino acids. The CDR3 region is CASSQDGGGGTEAFF. DNA for the CDR3: TGTGCCAGCAGCCAAGACGGAGGGGGCGGCACTGAAGCTTTCTTT.

The chain uses TRBV4-2 and TRBJ2-5, with D possibly TRBD1 on 6 matching bases. Between the trimmed V and J ends, which lost 1 base and 4 bases, there was a span of 13 bases. Looked up from germline, CDR1 is LGHNA and CDR2 is YNFKEQ. There are 15 residues in the CDR3. This CDR3 is CASSQAEQGGETQYF. The CDR3 bases are TGTGCCAGCAGCCAAGCTGAACAGGGCGGAGAGACCCAGTACTTC.

As regards this clone: Other DNA sequences in the same sample also yield this CDR3. The chain employs TRBV29-1 and TRBJ1-1; 8 bases agree with TRBD1. The V and J ends lost 7 bases and 0 bases, in that order; junction bases with no gene match: 4. There are 13 residues in the CDR3. CDR1 is SQVTM and CDR2 is ANQGSEA in the germline V gene. This CDR3 reads CSARTGLNTEAFF. The CDR3 DNA reads as TGCAGCGCCCGGACAGGGTTGAACACTGAAGCTTTCTTT.

The sample holds one count of this clone. The chain joins TRBV10-1 to TRBJ2-1, with TRBD2 identical over 12 bases. V lost 4 bases and J lost 8; bases outside the gene matches: 6. CDR3 length: 15 residues. CDR1 is WNHNN, CDR2 SYGVQD, per germline (reference sequence). CDR3 DNA: TGCGCCAGCAGTGGACTAGCGGGAGTAGGAGATGAGCAGTTCTTC. This codes for CASSGLAGVGDEQFF.

This chain links TRBV28 with TRBJ1-6; 7 nucleotides align to TRBD1. CDR1 is MDHEN and CDR2 is SYDVKM in the germline V gene. V lost 7 bases and J lost 7; bases outside the gene matches: 4. The CDR3 loop spans 13 amino acids. This CDR3 is CASKGARNSPLHF. CDR3 sequence (DNA): TGTGCCAGCAAGGGGGCCCGGAATTCACCCCTCCACTTT.

This clone appeared a few times. The DNA of the CDR3 is TGCGCCAGCAGCCAAGATCGGACAGGGAGGCAGCCCCAGCATTTT. Its translation is CASSQDRTGRQPQHF. The rearrangement links TRBV4-3 to TRBJ1-5, with 8 bases identical to TRBD1. The CDR3 consists of 15 residues. With 0 bases clipped from V and 7 bases from J, the junction kept 5 bases outside the gene matches. CDR1 is LGHNA and CDR2 is YSLEER in the germline V gene.

This clone showed up just a few times. V and J are TRBV6-1 and TRBJ2-2; 13 bases are a match to TRBD2. The CDR3 consists of 15 residues. Per the germline V gene, CDR1 is MNHNS and CDR2 is SASEGT. J gave up 3 bases and V 7 bases, and 2 bases lay outside the gene matches. CDR3 in DNA: TGTGCCAGCAAAGGACTAGCGGGAGACACCGGGGAGCTGTTTTTT. As protein: CASKGLAGDTGELFF.

This chain uses TRBV6-1 with TRBJ2-7; D unclear. Germline CDR1 is MNHNS and CDR2 is SASEGT. Trimming shortened V by 6 bases and J by 6 bases, and 9 bases separated the two germline ends. There are 11 residues in the CDR3. CDR3 in DNA: TGTGCCAGCAGCCTAGAATTCGAGCAGTACTTC. Translated, it gives CASSLEFEQYF.

CDR3 in DNA: TGTGCCAGCCGCAAAGAGGGAGGAGAGCAGTTCTTC. It encodes CASRKEGGEQFF. V gene TRBV6-6 combines with J gene TRBJ2-1; TRBD2 might be the D (6 bases). Germline loops: CDR1 MNHNY, CDR2 SVGAGI (reference sequence). The CDR3 contains 12 residues. V was pared by 8 bases and J by 10 bases, with 15 bases between.

The rearrangement uses TRBV5-1 and TRBJ2-7; 10 bases agree with TRBD1. The CDR3 loop spans 14 amino acids. J gave up 6 bases and V 0 bases, and 3 bases lay outside the gene matches. The germline V gene encodes CDR1 SGHRS and CDR2 YFSETQ. DNA for the CDR3: TGCGCCAGCAGCTTGGGACAGGGGGCCCCCGAGCAGTACTTC. This sequence encodes CASSLGQGAPEQYF.

The genes are TRBV7-9 and TRBJ2-2, with a tentative D call TRBD1 (6 bases). V was shortened by 10 bases and J by 6 bases, with 18 bases between the two germline ends. CDR3 size: 14 residues. Germline V CDR1 and CDR2: SEHNR, FQNEAQ (reference sequence). Here the CDR3 DNA reads TGTGCCACCCTCAGACAGGCCCGACCCGGGGAGCTGTTTTTT. Amino acid sequence: CATLRQARPGELFF.

This chain connects TRBV27 to TRBJ2-1; 8 nucleotides line up with TRBD1. There are 14 residues in the CDR3. Trimming at V came to 6 bases and at J to 3 bases, leaving 4 bases not matched to a gene. Germline values: CDR1 MNHEY, CDR2 SMNVEV (reference sequence). The CDR3 reads CASSTDRGYNEQFF. The CDR3 region has the DNA TGTGCCAGCAGCACCGACAGGGGCTACAATGAGCAGTTCTTC.

The V call is TRBV10-3, the J call TRBJ2-1; the D gene is possibly TRBD2 (6 bases). V lost 6 bases to trimming and J lost 6 bases, with 15 bases between them. Germline assignment: CDR1 ENHRY and CDR2 SYGVKD. This CDR3 spans 14 amino acids. The CDR3 nucleotides read TGTGCCATCAGGGAGGGCCTTTTATCCAATGAGCAGTTCTTC. This translates into CAIREGLLSNEQFF.

In its sample, this clone was seen a few times. The chain recombines TRBV28 with TRBJ2-3; 8 bases are a match to TRBD2. Germline CDR1 is MDHEN and CDR2 is SYDVKM. The CDR3 is made up of 14 amino acids. V was clipped by 3 bases and J by 7 bases; unmatched bases: 6. The CDR3 loop is CASSFRGGPHTQYF. The DNA for the CDR3 is TGTGCCAGCAGTTTTCGGGGGGGCCCTCATACGCAGTATTTT.

This clone was detected only a few times. J is TRBJ2-7 and V is TRBV5-1; TRBD1 might be the D (6 bases). V was shortened by 3 bases and J by 4 bases, with 11 bases between the two germline ends. The CDR3 loop spans 13 amino acids. The germline V gene encodes CDR1 SGHRS and CDR2 YFSETQ. CDR3 sequence reads: CASSSRTDYEQYF. The CDR3 region has the DNA TGCGCCAGCAGCTCGCGGACAGATTACGAGCAGTACTTC.

This rearrangement joins TRBV10-3 to TRBJ2-7, with D possibly TRBD1 on 5 matching bases. The V and J ends lost 0 bases and 3 bases respectively, with 9 bases between them. This CDR3 region has 14 residues. The germline V gene encodes CDR1 ENHRY and CDR2 SYGVKD. In DNA, the CDR3 is TGTGCCATCAGTGAGTCGGGGCTCATCTACGAGCAGTACTTC. It encodes CAISESGLIYEQYF.

The V call is TRBV27, the J call TRBJ1-4; no definite D call. The V gene's germline CDR1 is MNHEY and CDR2 SMNVEV (reference sequence). V lost 5 bases, J lost 8 bases, and 15 bases lay in between. The CDR3 totals 14 residues. The CDR3 DNA reads as TGTGCCAGCAGTCCCCGGGGATGGGGAGAAAAACTGTTTTTT. Translation gives CASSPRGWGEKLFF.

The V call is TRBV14, the J call TRBJ1-2, with TRBD1 identical over 7 bases. The germline CDR1 and CDR2 sequences are SGHDN and FVKESK. Losses at the gene ends were 4 bases for V and 8 bases for J; bases not matched to a gene: 7. The CDR3 has 13 residues. The CDR3 coding sequence is TGTGCCAGCAGCCTAAACAGGGGCGCGGGCTACACCTTC. This codes for CASSLNRGAGYTF.

In DNA form, the CDR3 reads TGTGCCAGCAGCTTAAACGGGGAAGCAACTAATGAAAAACTGTTTTTT. Protein: CASSLNGEATNEKLFF. This chain uses TRBV7-2 with TRBJ1-4; D remains unclear. Per the germline V gene, CDR1 is SGHTA and CDR2 is FQGNSA. The CDR3 spans 16 residues. Deletions cut 2 bases from V and 0 bases from J, with 10 bases between.